Listed below are T cell receptor beta chains from one sample, sequenced in a study of T cell responses to AZD1222 COVID-19 vaccine. Clones were sequenced by immunoSEQ multiplex PCR, and TCRdb holds only the in-frame ones, with some missing. The sample has 90,000 to 100,000 clones, approximately 88% seen once. Source: peripheral blood, taken 28 days after the second AZD1222 dose. The receptors here all came from an adult who received the AZD1222 COVID-19 vaccine. The CDR3 runs from the conserved cysteine through the conserved F or W. Fields, in order: J gene, V gene, clone size, CDR3 length, D gene, CDR3 DNA, CDR3 protein. D genes are given only for firm matches. Some rows mark clone size as missing; the rest say once, few, many or name a class of expanded clone.

j_gene: TRBJ1-3; v_gene: TRBV7-9; abundance: once; len: 14; d_gene: NA; CDR3nt: TGTGCCAGCAGCTTAGACAGGTCTGGAAACACCATATATTTT; CDR3aa: CASSLDRSGNTIYF
j_gene: TRBJ2-7; v_gene: TRBV18; abundance: NA; len: 13; d_gene: TRBD1; CDR3nt: TGTGCCAGCTCACCGGACAGGGAAGGTAGTTGCGACTTC; CDR3aa: CASSPDREGSCDF
j_gene: TRBJ1-1; v_gene: TRBV5-1; abundance: NA; len: 13; d_gene: NA; CDR3nt: TGCGCCAGCAGCTGGAACAGTAACACTGAAGCTTTCTTT; CDR3aa: CASSWNSNTEAFF
j_gene: TRBJ2-1; v_gene: TRBV7-9; abundance: NA; len: 15; d_gene: NA; CDR3nt: TGTGCCAGCAGCTTAGAGGTGGGGGGAATAAATGAGCAGTTCTTC; CDR3aa: CASSLEVGGINEQFF
j_gene: TRBJ2-7; v_gene: TRBV18; abundance: NA; len: 14; d_gene: NA; CDR3nt: TGTGCCAGCTCACCACCAGGAGGGTTGGAGGAGCAGTACTTC; CDR3aa: CASSPPGGLEEQYF
j_gene: TRBJ2-1; v_gene: TRBV7-9; abundance: NA; len: 12; d_gene: NA; CDR3nt: TGTGCCAGCAGCTTGGGCTACGATGAGCAGTTCTTC; CDR3aa: CASSLGYDEQFF
j_gene: TRBJ2-1; v_gene: TRBV11-1; abundance: NA; len: 15; d_gene: NA; CDR3nt: TGTGCCAGCAGCCCACGGGCGGAGGCCTACAATGAGCAGTTCTTC; CDR3aa: CASSPRAEAYNEQFF
j_gene: TRBJ1-2; v_gene: TRBV10-3; abundance: NA; len: 13; d_gene: NA; CDR3nt: TGTGCCACGTTTCTAAACAGCGGGAGTGGCTACACCTTC; CDR3aa: CATFLNSGSGYTF
j_gene: TRBJ1-2; v_gene: TRBV9; abundance: NA; len: 17; d_gene: NA; CDR3nt: TGTGCCAGCAGCGTAGAAGGGGCGACAGCCCTTTGCTATGGCTACACCTTC; CDR3aa: CASSVEGATALCYGYTF
j_gene: TRBJ1-1; v_gene: TRBV6-5; abundance: NA; len: 14; d_gene: NA; CDR3nt: TGTGCCAGCAGTCCCACCCGGACTAACACTGAAGCTTTCTTT; CDR3aa: CASSPTRTNTEAFF
j_gene: TRBJ2-7; v_gene: TRBV5-1; abundance: NA; len: 16; d_gene: NA; CDR3nt: TGCGCCAGCAGCCCTGGGCCCGAGGCAAGCTCCTACGAGCAGTACTTC; CDR3aa: CASSPGPEASSYEQYF
j_gene: TRBJ2-7; v_gene: TRBV9; abundance: NA; len: 12; d_gene: TRBD2; CDR3nt: TGTGCCAGCAGCCCTAGCGGGACGGCGATGTACTTC; CDR3aa: CASSPSGTAMYF
j_gene: TRBJ2-3; v_gene: TRBV7-9; abundance: once; len: 14; d_gene: NA; CDR3nt: TGTGCCAGCGCCCTCAGCGGTAGCACAGATACGCAGTATTTT; CDR3aa: CASALSGSTDTQYF
j_gene: TRBJ1-6; v_gene: TRBV5-8; abundance: NA; len: 15; d_gene: NA; CDR3nt: TGTGCCAGCAGCACCCAGCAGGGGTATAATTCACCCCTCCACTTT; CDR3aa: CASSTQQGYNSPLHF
j_gene: TRBJ2-3; v_gene: TRBV6-5; abundance: NA; len: 16; d_gene: TRBD2; CDR3nt: TGTGCCAGCAGTTACGCCAGCGGGGGACTCACAGATACGCAGTATTTT; CDR3aa: CASSYASGGLTDTQYF
j_gene: TRBJ2-1; v_gene: TRBV4-2; abundance: NA; len: 15; d_gene: TRBD2; CDR3nt: TGTGCCAGCAGCCCCGGACTAGCGGGGATCAATGAGCAGTTCTTC; CDR3aa: CASSPGLAGINEQFF
j_gene: TRBJ2-7; v_gene: TRBV27; abundance: NA; len: 15; d_gene: NA; CDR3nt: TGTGCCAGCAGTCCCGCACCGTTGGCCTCCAGCGAGCAGTACTTC; CDR3aa: CASSPAPLASSEQYF
j_gene: TRBJ1-1; v_gene: TRBV6-5; abundance: NA; len: 11; d_gene: NA; CDR3nt: TGTGCCACCTTCAGGGACACTGAAGCTTTCTTT; CDR3aa: CATFRDTEAFF
j_gene: TRBJ2-3; v_gene: TRBV9; abundance: NA; len: 14; d_gene: TRBD1; CDR3nt: TGTGCCAGCAGCGTAGAAAGGGGGCCAGATACGCAGTATTTT; CDR3aa: CASSVERGPDTQYF
j_gene: TRBJ2-5; v_gene: TRBV19; abundance: NA; len: 15; d_gene: TRBD1; CDR3nt: TGTGCCAGTAGTGCCCAAACAGGGGTCCAAGAGACCCAGTACTTC; CDR3aa: CASSAQTGVQETQYF
j_gene: TRBJ1-2; v_gene: TRBV5-1; abundance: NA; len: 14; d_gene: NA; CDR3nt: TGCGCCAGCAGCTTGGCCGGCCCTCCATATGGCTACACCTTC; CDR3aa: CASSLAGPPYGYTF
j_gene: TRBJ2-3; v_gene: TRBV10-3; abundance: NA; len: 15; d_gene: NA; CDR3nt: TGTGCCATCAGTGAGGGGGGAGCGGGCACAGATACGCAGTATTTT; CDR3aa: CAISEGGAGTDTQYF
j_gene: TRBJ2-7; v_gene: TRBV11-3; abundance: NA; len: 16; d_gene: NA; CDR3nt: TGTGCCAGCAGCTCCGCGAGAGGGGAATATCCTCACGAGCAGTACTTC; CDR3aa: CASSSARGEYPHEQYF
j_gene: TRBJ2-7; v_gene: TRBV5-6; abundance: NA; len: 13; d_gene: NA; CDR3nt: TGTGCCAGCAGCAACGGACCGTTCTACGAGCAGTACTTC; CDR3aa: CASSNGPFYEQYF
j_gene: TRBJ2-1; v_gene: TRBV3-1/TRBV3-2; abundance: NA; len: 16; d_gene: NA; CDR3nt: TGTGCCAGCACTCTGACCCCGCTCAACTCCTACAATGAGCAGTTCTTC; CDR3aa: CASTLTPLNSYNEQFF
j_gene: TRBJ2-7; v_gene: TRBV6-5; abundance: few; len: 14; d_gene: TRBD1; CDR3nt: TGTGCCAGCATCCGGGGACAGGGGAACTACGAGCAGTACTTC; CDR3aa: CASIRGQGNYEQYF
j_gene: TRBJ1-1; v_gene: TRBV3-1/TRBV3-2; abundance: NA; len: 17; d_gene: TRBD1; CDR3nt: TGTGCCAGCAGCCGGGGCAGGGGGCCGATCACTAACACTGAAGCTTTCTTT; CDR3aa: CASSRGRGPITNTEAFF
j_gene: TRBJ2-3; v_gene: TRBV6-6; abundance: once; len: 16; d_gene: NA; CDR3nt: TGTGCCAGCACGCGACTAGATCAGACCGGCACAGATACGCAGTATTTT; CDR3aa: CASTRLDQTGTDTQYF
j_gene: TRBJ1-5; v_gene: TRBV6-5; abundance: NA; len: 15; d_gene: TRBD1; CDR3nt: TGTGCCAGCAGCACAGGGGGCGGGGGCAATCAGCCCCAGCATTTT; CDR3aa: CASSTGGGGNQPQHF
j_gene: TRBJ2-3; v_gene: TRBV2; abundance: NA; len: 15; d_gene: TRBD2; CDR3nt: TGTGCCAGCAGTGAAGGACTAGCGGCAACAGATACGCAGTATTTT; CDR3aa: CASSEGLAATDTQYF
j_gene: TRBJ2-3; v_gene: TRBV4-3; abundance: NA; len: 14; d_gene: NA; CDR3nt: TGCGCCAGCAGCCAGAGGCGGTACACAGATACGCAGTATTTT; CDR3aa: CASSQRRYTDTQYF
j_gene: TRBJ1-4; v_gene: TRBV6-6; abundance: NA; len: 14; d_gene: TRBD1; CDR3nt: TGTGCCAGCAGTTTGGGACAGGGGTGGGAAAAACTGTTTTTT; CDR3aa: CASSLGQGWEKLFF
j_gene: TRBJ1-5; v_gene: TRBV5-1; abundance: NA; len: 15; d_gene: NA; CDR3nt: TGCGCCAGCAGCTTAGATCCGAGTAGCAATCAGCCCCAGCATTTT; CDR3aa: CASSLDPSSNQPQHF
j_gene: TRBJ1-2; v_gene: TRBV9; abundance: NA; len: 15; d_gene: NA; CDR3nt: TGTGCCAGCAGCGCATCGTGGCGGGCCGATCGGGGCTACACCTTC; CDR3aa: CASSASWRADRGYTF
j_gene: TRBJ2-7; v_gene: TRBV5-4; abundance: once; len: 14; d_gene: NA; CDR3nt: TGTGCCAGCAGCCCCGGTCCCGGTTCCTACGAGCAGTACTTC; CDR3aa: CASSPGPGSYEQYF
j_gene: TRBJ2-3; v_gene: TRBV27; abundance: NA; len: 12; d_gene: NA; CDR3nt: TGTGCCAGCAGTTCCTTCTTGGGTACGCAGTATTTT; CDR3aa: CASSSFLGTQYF
j_gene: TRBJ2-3; v_gene: TRBV7-2; abundance: NA; len: 18; d_gene: TRBD2; CDR3nt: TGTGCCAGCAGCTTAGCCCTCGGGGGGGGATGGGGCACAGATACGCAGTATTTT; CDR3aa: CASSLALGGGWGTDTQYF
j_gene: TRBJ1-1; v_gene: TRBV2; abundance: NA; len: 14; d_gene: NA; CDR3nt: TGTGCCAGCAGGGTGGGACACCTTAACACTGAAGCTTTCTTT; CDR3aa: CASRVGHLNTEAFF
j_gene: TRBJ2-3; v_gene: TRBV12-5; abundance: NA; len: 13; d_gene: NA; CDR3nt: TGTGCTAGTAGGCGTGGGGCCACAGATACGCAGTATTTT; CDR3aa: CASRRGATDTQYF
j_gene: TRBJ1-1; v_gene: TRBV12-3/TRBV12-4; abundance: once; len: 13; d_gene: NA; CDR3nt: TGTGCCAGCAGTCCGGGCTGGAACACTGAAGCTTTCTTT; CDR3aa: CASSPGWNTEAFF
j_gene: TRBJ2-7; v_gene: TRBV7-9; abundance: NA; len: 13; d_gene: NA; CDR3nt: TGTGCCAGCAGCTCCCTGGGCGGGTCCGAGCAGTACTTC; CDR3aa: CASSSLGGSEQYF
j_gene: TRBJ1-5; v_gene: TRBV19; abundance: NA; len: 15; d_gene: NA; CDR3nt: TGTGCCAGTAGTTATCTGCTCGGACGCAATCAGCCCCAGCATTTT; CDR3aa: CASSYLLGRNQPQHF
j_gene: TRBJ2-3; v_gene: TRBV18; abundance: NA; len: 16; d_gene: TRBD2; CDR3nt: TGTGCCAGCTCACCAAAGGCTAGCGGGAGTGTAGATACGCAGTATTTT; CDR3aa: CASSPKASGSVDTQYF